This T cell receptor (beta chain) derives from a study of graft-versus-host responses after intestinal transplantation. In the study overall: The study gave all recipients anti-thymocyte globulin induction, then tacrolimus and steroids for about 3 years.

The method was immunoSEQ multiplex PCR; TCRdb's version includes in-frame clones alone and lacks a portion of them. The table includes 85,000 to 100,000 clones, about 90% detected once. Findings and limits, study-wide: Declines in HvG clones occurring early post-transplant were associated with peak circulating GvH clone levels. Graft-versus-host to host-versus-graft clonal ratios in allografts were high in patients with graft-donor T cell macrochimerism. GvH clones turned up in recipient marrow; some had shown up first in ileum or blood.

Trimming pared 1 base from V and 7 bases from J, leaving 20 bases between. This CDR3 has 17 amino acids. Germline values: CDR1 MGHRA, CDR2 YSYEKL. As regards this clone: Antigen specificity is unknown.

The sample here was unstimulated CD4+ T cells sorted from spleen or lymph node cells, taken before intestinal transplant. The rearrangement links TRBV4-1 to TRBJ2-1; perhaps TRBD2 as D (5 bases). The source of this sequence is a human donor who received an intestinal transplant. This CDR3 reads CASSQVSMGIQRNEQFF. The CDR3 DNA follows: TGCGCCAGCAGCCAAGTTAGTATGGGGATCCAGCGGAATGAGCAGTTCTTC.